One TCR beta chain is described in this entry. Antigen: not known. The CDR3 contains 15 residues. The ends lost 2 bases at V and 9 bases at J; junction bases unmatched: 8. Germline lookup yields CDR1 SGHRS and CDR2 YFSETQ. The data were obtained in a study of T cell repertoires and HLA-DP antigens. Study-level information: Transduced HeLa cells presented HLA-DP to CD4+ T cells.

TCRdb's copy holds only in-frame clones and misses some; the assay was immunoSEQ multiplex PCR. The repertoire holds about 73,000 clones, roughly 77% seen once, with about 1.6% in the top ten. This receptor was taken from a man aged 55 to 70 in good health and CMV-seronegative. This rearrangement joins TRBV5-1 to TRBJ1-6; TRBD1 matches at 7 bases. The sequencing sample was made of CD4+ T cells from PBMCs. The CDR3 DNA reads TGCGCCAGCAGCTTAATGACAGGGTTCGGTTCACCCCTCCACTTT. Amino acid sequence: CASSLMTGFGSPLHF.